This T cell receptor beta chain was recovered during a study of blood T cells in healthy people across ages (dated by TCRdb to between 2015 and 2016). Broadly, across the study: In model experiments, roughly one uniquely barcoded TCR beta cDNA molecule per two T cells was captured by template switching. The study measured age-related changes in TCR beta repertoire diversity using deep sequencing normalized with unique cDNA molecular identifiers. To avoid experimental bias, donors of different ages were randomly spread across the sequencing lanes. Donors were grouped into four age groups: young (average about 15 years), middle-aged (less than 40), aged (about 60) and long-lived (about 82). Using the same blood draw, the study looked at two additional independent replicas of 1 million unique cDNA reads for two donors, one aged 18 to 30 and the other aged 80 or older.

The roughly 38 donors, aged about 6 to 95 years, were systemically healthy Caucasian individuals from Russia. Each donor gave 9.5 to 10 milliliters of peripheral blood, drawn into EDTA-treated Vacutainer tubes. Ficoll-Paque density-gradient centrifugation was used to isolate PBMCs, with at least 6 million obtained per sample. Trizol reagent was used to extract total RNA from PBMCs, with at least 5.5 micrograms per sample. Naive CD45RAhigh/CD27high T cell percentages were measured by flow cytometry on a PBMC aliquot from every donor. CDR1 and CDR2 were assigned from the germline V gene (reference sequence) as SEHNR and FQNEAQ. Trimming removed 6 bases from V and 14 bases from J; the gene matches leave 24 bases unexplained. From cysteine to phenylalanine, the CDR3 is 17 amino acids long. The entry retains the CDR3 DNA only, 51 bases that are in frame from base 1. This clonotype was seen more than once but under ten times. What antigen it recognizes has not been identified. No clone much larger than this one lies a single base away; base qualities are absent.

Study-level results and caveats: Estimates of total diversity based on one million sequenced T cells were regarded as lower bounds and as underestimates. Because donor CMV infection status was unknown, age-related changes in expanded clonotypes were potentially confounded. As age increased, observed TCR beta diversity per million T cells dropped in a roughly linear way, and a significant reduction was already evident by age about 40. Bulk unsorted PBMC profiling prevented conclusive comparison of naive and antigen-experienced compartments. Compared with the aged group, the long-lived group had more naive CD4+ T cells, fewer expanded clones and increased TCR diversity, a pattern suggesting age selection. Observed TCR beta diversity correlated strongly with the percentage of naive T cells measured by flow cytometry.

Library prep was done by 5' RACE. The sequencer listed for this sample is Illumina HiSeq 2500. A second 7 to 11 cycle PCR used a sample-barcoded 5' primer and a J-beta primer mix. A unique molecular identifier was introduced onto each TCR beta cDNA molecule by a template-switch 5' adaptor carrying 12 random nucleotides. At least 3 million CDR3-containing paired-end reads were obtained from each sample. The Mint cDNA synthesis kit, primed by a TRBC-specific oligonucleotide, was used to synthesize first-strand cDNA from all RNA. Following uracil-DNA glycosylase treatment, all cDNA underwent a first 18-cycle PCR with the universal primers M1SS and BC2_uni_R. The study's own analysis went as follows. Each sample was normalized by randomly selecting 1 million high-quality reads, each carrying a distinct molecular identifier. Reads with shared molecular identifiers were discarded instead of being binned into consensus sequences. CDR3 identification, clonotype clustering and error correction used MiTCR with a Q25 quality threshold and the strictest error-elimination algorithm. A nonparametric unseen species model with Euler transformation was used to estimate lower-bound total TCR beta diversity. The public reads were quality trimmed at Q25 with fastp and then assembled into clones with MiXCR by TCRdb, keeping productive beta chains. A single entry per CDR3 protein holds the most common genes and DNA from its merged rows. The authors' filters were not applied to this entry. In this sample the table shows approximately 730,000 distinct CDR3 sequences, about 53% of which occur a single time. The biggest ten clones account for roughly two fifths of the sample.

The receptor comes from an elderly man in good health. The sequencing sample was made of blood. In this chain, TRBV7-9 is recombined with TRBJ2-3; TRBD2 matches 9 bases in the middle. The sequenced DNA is TGTGCCAGCAGTCAAGGGCTAGCGGGGACGGTACACAGATACGCGTATTTT. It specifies CASSQGLAGTVHRYAYF.